The clone carrying this T cell receptor beta chain was picked up many times. Each single cDNA molecule received a unique molecular identifier. TCRdb re-called the 5' RACE reads through MiXCR, storing one row per CDR3 protein. The data show 69,000 or so distinct CDR3 sequences, 8.5% to 10% seen once. This specimen comes from a study of early T cells in non-severe SARS-CoV-2 infection. This clonotype originated in an adult who was a healthcare worker with PCR-confirmed SARS-CoV-2 infection or an uninfected control (not recorded which). Sequenced sample: whole blood.

The CDR3 sequence: CSGLRTDPGSYTF. The CDR3, as DNA: TGCAGTGGTCTTCGGACGGACCCGGGGAGCTACACCTTC. The V and J genes are TRBV20-1 and TRBJ1-2, with D hard to call. Germline CDR1 is DFQATT and CDR2 is SNEGSKA (reference sequence). V lost 7 bases, J lost 9 bases, and 21 bases lay in between. CDR3 length: 13 amino acids.